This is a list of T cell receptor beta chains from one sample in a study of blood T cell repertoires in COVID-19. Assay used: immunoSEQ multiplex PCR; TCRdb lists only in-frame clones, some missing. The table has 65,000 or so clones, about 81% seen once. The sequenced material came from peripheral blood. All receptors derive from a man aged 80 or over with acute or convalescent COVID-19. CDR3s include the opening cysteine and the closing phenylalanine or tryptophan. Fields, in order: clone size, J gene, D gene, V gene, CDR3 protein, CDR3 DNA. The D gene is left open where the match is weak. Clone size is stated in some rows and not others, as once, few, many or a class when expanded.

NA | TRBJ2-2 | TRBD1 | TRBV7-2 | CASSPRTGATGELFF | TGTGCCAGCAGCCCCCGGACAGGGGCCACCGGGGAGCTGTTTTTT
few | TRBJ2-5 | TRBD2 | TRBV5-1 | CASSPRTSGGRTQYF | TGCGCCAGCAGCCCTCGGACTAGCGGGGGGAGGACCCAGTACTTC
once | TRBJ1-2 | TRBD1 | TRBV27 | CASSRTGGEGYGYTF | TGTGCCAGCAGCCGGACAGGGGGCGAGGGCTATGGCTACACCTTC
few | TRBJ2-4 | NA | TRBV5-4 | CASSTGTSKNIQYF | TGTGCCAGCAGCACCGGGACAAGTAAAAACATTCAGTACTTC
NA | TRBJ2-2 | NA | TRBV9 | CASSVDLNAAGELFF | TGTGCCAGCAGCGTAGACCTAAACGCGGCCGGGGAGCTGTTTTTT
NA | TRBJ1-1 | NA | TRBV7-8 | CASSLRGGGNSDTEAFF | TGTGCCAGCAGCTTAAGGGGTGGGGGGAATTCGGACACTGAAGCTTTCTTT
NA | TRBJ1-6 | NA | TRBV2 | CASRPQVGLYNSPLHF | TGTGCCAGTCGGCCACAAGTGGGACTTTATAATTCACCCCTCCACTTT
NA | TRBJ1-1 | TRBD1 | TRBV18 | CASSPGTGNEAFF | TGTGCCAGCTCACCAGGGACAGGGAATGAAGCTTTCTTT
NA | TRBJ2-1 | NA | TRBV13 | CASSLASAYYNEQFF | TGTGCCAGCAGCTTAGCCTCCGCCTACTACAATGAGCAGTTCTTC
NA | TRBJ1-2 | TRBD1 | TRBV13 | CASSRYPQGNYGYTF | TGTGCCAGCAGCCGCTATCCACAGGGGAACTATGGCTACACCTTC
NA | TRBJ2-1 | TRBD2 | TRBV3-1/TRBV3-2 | CASSQDRSSGLYNEQFF | TGTGCCAGCAGCCAAGATCGGTCTAGCGGGCTCTACAATGAGCAGTTCTTC
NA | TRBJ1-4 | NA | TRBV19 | CASNRQRATNEKLFF | TGTGCCAGTAATCGACAGCGGGCAACTAATGAAAAACTGTTTTTT
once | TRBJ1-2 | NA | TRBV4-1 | CASSQIPTGSYGYTF | TGCGCCAGCAGCCAGATTCCGACAGGCAGCTATGGCTACACCTTC
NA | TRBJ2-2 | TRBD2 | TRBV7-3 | CASSLTSGEGLINTGELFF | TGTGCCAGCAGCTTAACGTCCGGGGAGGGCCTCATTAACACCGGGGAGCTGTTTTTT
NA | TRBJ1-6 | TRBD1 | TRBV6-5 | CASRDRGGGDSPLHF | TGTGCCAGCAGGGACAGGGGGGGAGGGGATTCACCCCTCCACTTT
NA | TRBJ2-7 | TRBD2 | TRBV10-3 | CAISEPGTSGASYEQYF | TGTGCCATCAGTGAGCCTGGGACTAGCGGGGCCTCCTACGAGCAGTACTTC
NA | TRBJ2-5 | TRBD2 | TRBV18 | CASSPAGTSGGQETQYF | TGTGCCAGCTCACCCGCCGGGACTAGCGGGGGGCAAGAGACCCAGTACTTC
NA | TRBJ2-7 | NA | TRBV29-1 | CSAQRDSYEQYF | TGCAGCGCCCAACGAGATAGCTACGAGCAGTACTTC
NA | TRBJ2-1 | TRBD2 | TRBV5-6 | CASSLRSGGGNEQFF | TGTGCCAGCAGCTTGCGCAGCGGGGGCGGCAATGAGCAGTTCTTC
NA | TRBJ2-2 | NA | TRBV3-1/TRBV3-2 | CASSPAGANTGELFF | TGTGCCAGCAGCCCCGCAGGGGCGAACACCGGGGAGCTGTTTTTT
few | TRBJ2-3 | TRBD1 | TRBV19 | CASSTTGGRTDTQYF | TGTGCCAGTAGTACCACAGGGGGCCGGACAGATACGCAGTATTTT
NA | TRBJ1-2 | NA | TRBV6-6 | CASSDIRAYGYTF | TGTGCCAGCAGTGACATCAGGGCCTATGGCTACACCTTC
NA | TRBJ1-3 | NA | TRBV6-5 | CASSYRGRGNTIYF | TGTGCCAGCAGTTACAGGGGTCGGGGAAACACCATATATTTT
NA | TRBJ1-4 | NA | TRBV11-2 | CASSQYRDTVNEKLFF | TGTGCCAGCAGCCAATACCGGGACACCGTAAATGAAAAACTGTTTTTT
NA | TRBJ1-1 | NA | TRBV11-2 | CASTQRAGRTEAFF | TGTGCCAGCACCCAAAGGGCAGGGAGGACTGAAGCTTTCTTT
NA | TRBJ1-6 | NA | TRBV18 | CASSPGLSYNSPLHF | TGTGCCAGCTCACCAGGGCTCTCCTATAATTCACCCCTCCACTTT
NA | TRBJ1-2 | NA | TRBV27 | CASSKQGGGRYGYTF | TGTGCCAGCAGCAAGCAGGGAGGAGGACGCTATGGCTACACCTTC
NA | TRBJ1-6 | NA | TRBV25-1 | CASRQGTSPLHF | TGTGCCAGCAGGCAGGGGACTTCACCCCTCCACTTT
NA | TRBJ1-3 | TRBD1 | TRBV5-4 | CASSLRDRGRTGNTIYF | TGTGCCAGCAGCTTGCGGGACAGGGGGCGGACTGGAAACACCATATATTTT
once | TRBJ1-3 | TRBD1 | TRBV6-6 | CASRDRVYSGNTIYF | TGTGCCAGCCGCGACAGGGTATACTCTGGAAACACCATATATTTT
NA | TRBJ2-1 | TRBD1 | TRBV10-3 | CASQGNGNEQFF | TGTGCCTCACAGGGGAATGGCAATGAGCAGTTCTTC
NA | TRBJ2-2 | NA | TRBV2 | CASYRGTTSTGELFF | TGTGCCAGCTACCGCGGGACGACATCCACCGGGGAGCTGTTTTTT
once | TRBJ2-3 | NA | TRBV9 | CASSSHPGLAYTQYF | TGTGCCAGCAGCTCCCACCCCGGACTCGCCTATACGCAGTATTTT
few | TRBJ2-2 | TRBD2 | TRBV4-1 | CASSQDRPGLAGVTGELFF | TGCGCCAGCAGCCAAGATCGGCCGGGACTAGCGGGGGTCACCGGGGAGCTGTTTTTT
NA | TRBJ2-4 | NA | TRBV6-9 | CASSSICGVLVAKNIQYF | TGTGCCAGCAGTTCCATATGCGGGGTCCTGGTAGCCAAAAACATTCAGTACTTC
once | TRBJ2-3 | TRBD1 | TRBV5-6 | CASSPGQGLGDTQYF | TGTGCCAGCAGCCCGGGACAGGGTTTGGGGGATACGCAGTATTTT
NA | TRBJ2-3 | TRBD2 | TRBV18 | CASSPSSSGVRTQYF | TGTGCCAGCTCACCATCTTCTAGCGGGGTTAGGACGCAGTATTTT
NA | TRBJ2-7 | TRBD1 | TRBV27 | CASSLGLKRGRFAYEQYF | TGTGCCAGCAGTTTAGGCCTAAAGAGGGGGCGATTCGCCTACGAGCAGTACTTC
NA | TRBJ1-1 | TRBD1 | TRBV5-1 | CASSLGGTGYTEAFF | TGCGCCAGCAGCTTGGGCGGGACAGGGTACACTGAAGCTTTCTTT
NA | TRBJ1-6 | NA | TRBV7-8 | CASSTGDYSPLHF | TGTGCCAGCAGCACGGGAGACTACTCACCCCTCCACTTT
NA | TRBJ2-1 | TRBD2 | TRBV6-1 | CASSEFLAGGNEQFF | TGTGCCAGCAGTGAATTCCTAGCGGGGGGGAATGAGCAGTTCTTC
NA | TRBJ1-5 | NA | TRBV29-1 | CSVGDSDQPQHF | TGCAGCGTTGGAGACAGCGATCAGCCCCAGCATTTT
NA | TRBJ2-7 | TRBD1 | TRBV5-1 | CASSRGLRENYEQYF | TGCGCCAGCAGCAGGGGGCTACGGGAAAACTACGAGCAGTACTTC
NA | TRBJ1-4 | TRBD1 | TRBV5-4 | CASSKKTGGNEKLFF | TGTGCCAGCAGCAAGAAGACAGGGGGCAATGAAAAACTGTTTTTT
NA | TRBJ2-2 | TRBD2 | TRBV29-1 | CSVRTSGGAVNSGELFF | TGCAGCGTGAGGACTAGCGGGGGGGCCGTAAACTCCGGGGAGCTGTTTTTT
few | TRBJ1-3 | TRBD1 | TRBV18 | CASSGGTGPTNTIYF | TGTGCCAGCTCGGGCGGGACAGGTCCCACCAACACCATATATTTT
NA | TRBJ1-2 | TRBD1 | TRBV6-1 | CASSEMTGGSSGYTF | TGTGCCAGCAGTGAAATGACAGGGGGCAGTAGCGGCTACACCTTC
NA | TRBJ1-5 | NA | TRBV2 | CASSERWYQPQHF | TGTGCCAGCAGTGAGCGGTGGTATCAGCCCCAGCATTTT